The source of this T cell receptor beta chain is a study of a mutant IDH1 vaccine in newly diagnosed glioma. Study-wide context: Earlier therapy was either radiotherapy, temozolomide, or both, and most got both.

V lost 4 bases to trimming and J lost 8 bases; unmatched junction nucleotides: 9. This CDR3 has 14 amino acids. Looked up from germline, CDR1 is SGHNT and CDR2 is YYREEE (reference sequence). Time point described: week 35, safety follow-up. Vaccination comprised doses that each held 300 ug of mutant IDH1 20-mer peptide, plus topical imiquimod. Study-level results: Top-clonotype changes in peripheral T cells seemed unrelated to pseudoprogression. Most patients, 93.3%, showed vaccine-induced immune responses.

Profiled with immunoSEQ multiplex PCR; TCRdb holds only in-frame clones, not every one. This sample carries 50,000 to 70,000 clones, 74% of them seen once, and the ten largest clones take about 4.9%. Of note for this clone: Its antigen is unknown.

The receptor was derived from a man in his forties or fifties with glioma. Sequenced here: PBMCs, sampled from a glioma patient whose treatment included an IDH1 peptide vaccine. This chain connects TRBV5-4 to TRBJ2-1; 7 bases are shared with TRBD1. CDR3 residues: CASSPRQGTDEQFF. The CDR3 DNA is TGTGCCAGCAGCCCCCGACAGGGTACGGATGAGCAGTTCTTC.